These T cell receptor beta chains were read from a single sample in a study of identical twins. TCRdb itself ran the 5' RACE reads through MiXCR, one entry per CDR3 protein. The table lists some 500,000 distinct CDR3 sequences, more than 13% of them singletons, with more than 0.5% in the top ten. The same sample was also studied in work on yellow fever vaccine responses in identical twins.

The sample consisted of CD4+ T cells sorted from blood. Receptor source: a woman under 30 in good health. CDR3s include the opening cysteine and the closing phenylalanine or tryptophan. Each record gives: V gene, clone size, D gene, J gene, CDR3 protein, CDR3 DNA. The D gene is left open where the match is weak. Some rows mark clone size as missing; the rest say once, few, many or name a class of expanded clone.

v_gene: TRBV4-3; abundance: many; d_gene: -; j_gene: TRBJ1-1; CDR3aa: CASSQGDGEAFF; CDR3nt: TGCGCCAGCAGCCAGGGGGACGGTGAAGCTTTCTTT
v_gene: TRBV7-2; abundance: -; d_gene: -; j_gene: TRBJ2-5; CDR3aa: CASRPFNFQETQYF; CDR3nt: TGTGCCAGCAGACCATTTAATTTCCAAGAGACCCAGTACTTC
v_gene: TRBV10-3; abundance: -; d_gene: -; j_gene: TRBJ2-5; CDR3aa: CAISEPRETQYF; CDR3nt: TGTGCCATCAGTGAGCCACGAGAGACCCAGTACTTC
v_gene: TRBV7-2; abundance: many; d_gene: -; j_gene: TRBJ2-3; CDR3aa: CASSFQPMSGDTQYF; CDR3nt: TGTGCCAGCAGCTTTCAGCCCATGTCGGGAGATACGCAGTATTTT
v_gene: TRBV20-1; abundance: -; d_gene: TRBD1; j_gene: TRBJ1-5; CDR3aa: CSAPRQGNNQPQHF; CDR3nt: TGCAGTGCTCCCCGACAGGGAAACAATCAGCCCCAGCATTTT
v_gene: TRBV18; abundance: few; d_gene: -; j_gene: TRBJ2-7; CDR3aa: CASSPPLGRGFYEQYF; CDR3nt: TGTGCCAGCTCACCACCCTTAGGAAGAGGATTCTACGAGCAGTACTTC
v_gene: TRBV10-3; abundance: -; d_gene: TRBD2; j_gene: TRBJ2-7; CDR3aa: CAIKERESHEQYF; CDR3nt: TGTGCCATCAAGGAGCGGGAGTCCCACGAGCAGTACTTC
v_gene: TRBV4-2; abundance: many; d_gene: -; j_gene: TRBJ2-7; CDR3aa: CASSQGQASSYEQYF; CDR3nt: TGTGCCAGCAGCCAAGGTCAGGCCAGCTCCTACGAGCAGTACTTC
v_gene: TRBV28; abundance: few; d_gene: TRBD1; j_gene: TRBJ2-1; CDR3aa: CASSRTGQGIDEQFF; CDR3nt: TGTGCCAGCAGCCGAACGGGACAGGGGATAGATGAGCAGTTCTTC
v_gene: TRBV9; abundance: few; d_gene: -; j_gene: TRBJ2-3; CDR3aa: CASSVGVGAQVTQYF; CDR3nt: TGTGCCAGCAGCGTAGGGGTCGGGGCGCAGGTTACGCAGTATTTT
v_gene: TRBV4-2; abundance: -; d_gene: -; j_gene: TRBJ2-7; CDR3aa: CASVPKDPTYEQYF; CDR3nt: TGTGCCAGCGTCCCCAAAGACCCAACCTACGAGCAGTACTTC
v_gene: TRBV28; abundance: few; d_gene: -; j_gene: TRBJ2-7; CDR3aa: CASTTYAGTYEQYF; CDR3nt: TGTGCCAGTACTACCTACGCGGGGACCTACGAGCAGTACTTC
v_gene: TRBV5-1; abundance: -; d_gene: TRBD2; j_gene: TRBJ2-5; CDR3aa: CASSPGGWGLAGRETQYF; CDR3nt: TGCGCCAGCAGCCCCGGTGGTTGGGGCCTAGCGGGGCGGGAGACCCAGTACTTC
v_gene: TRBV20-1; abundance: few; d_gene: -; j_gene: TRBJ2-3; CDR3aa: CSERQASTDTQYF; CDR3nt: TGCAGTGAGAGGCAGGCTTCCACAGATACGCAGTATTTT
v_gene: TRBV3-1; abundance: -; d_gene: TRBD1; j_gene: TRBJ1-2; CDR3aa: CASSPTDRGRNYGYTF; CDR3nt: TGTGCCAGCAGCCCCACGGATAGGGGGCGGAACTATGGCTACACCTTC
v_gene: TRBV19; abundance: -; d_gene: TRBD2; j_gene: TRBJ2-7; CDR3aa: CASSIRASGSIYEQYF; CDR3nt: TGTGCCAGTAGTATCAGAGCTAGCGGGAGTATCTACGAGCAGTACTTC
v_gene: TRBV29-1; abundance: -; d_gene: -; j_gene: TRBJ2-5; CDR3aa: CSVLGTAGEQETQYF; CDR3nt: TGCAGCGTTTTGGGCACGGCAGGGGAACAAGAGACCCAGTACTTC
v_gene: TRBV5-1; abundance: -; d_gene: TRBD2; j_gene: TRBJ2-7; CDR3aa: CASSLVRGGFNEQYF; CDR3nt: TGCGCCAGCAGCTTGGTCCGGGGGGGCTTCAACGAGCAGTACTTC